These 27 T cell receptor beta chains came from one sample sequenced in a study of Ad26.COV2.S vaccination and SARS-CoV-2 variants. Here immunoSEQ multiplex PCR was the method, and the copy in TCRdb shows in-frame clones only, minus some. This sample has 300,000 to 500,000 clones, with approximately 90% found just once. Treatment given: some 20 received Ad26.COV2.S at low or high dose, single or two shots; about five received placebo; per-sample allocation not given. Day 63 following the first vaccine or placebo injection was when the samples were taken. The material was peripheral blood, obtained in a trial of Ad26.COV2.S vaccine versus placebo. The receptors were sampled from a person aged 18 to 65 who received the Ad26.COV2.S COVID-19 vaccine or a placebo.

The CDR3 sequence: CASSSGNSYGYTF. The CDR3 DNA sequence: TGTGCCAGCAGTAGCGGGAATTCCTATGGCTACACCTTC. The J gene is TRBJ1-2, the V gene TRBV27, with D unclear. With 5 bases removed from V and 4 bases from J, the gap between germline ends came to 11 bases. The CDR3 has 13 residues. Germline CDR1 and CDR2: MNHEY and SMNVEV (reference sequence).

The chain couples TRBV28 to TRBJ2-1; D remains ambiguous. CDR1 is MDHEN and CDR2 is SYDVKM in the germline V gene. This CDR3 spans 11 amino acids. The V end lost 5 bases, the J end lost 9 bases, and 8 bases lay between the germline ends. This chain's CDR3 is CASSNRLEQFF. The DNA for the CDR3 is TGTGCCAGCAGTAACAGACTTGAGCAGTTCTTC.

The chain employs TRBV6-6 and TRBJ2-1; 8 positions match TRBD1. The V and J ends lost 7 bases and 6 bases, in that order; junction bases with no gene match: 5. The germline gives CDR1 MNHNY, CDR2 SVGAGI (reference sequence). The CDR3 is 13 residues long. CDR3 in amino acids: CASMTGESNEQFF. The CDR3 nucleotides read TGTGCCAGCATGACAGGGGAGAGCAATGAGCAGTTCTTC.

The chain has TRBV5-5 and TRBJ2-3; TRBD2 is a possible D gene (5 bases). The CDR3 has 14 residues. CDR1 is SGHKS and CDR2 is YYEKEE in the germline V gene (reference sequence). V gave up 4 bases and J gave up 5 bases, with 14 bases separating them. The CDR3, as DNA: TGTGCCAGCAGCCCAAGGAGGAGACAAGATACGCAGTATTTT. It translates to CASSPRRRQDTQYF. The full variable domain, its missing parts supplied by reference TRBV5-5 and TRBJ2-3, is DAGVTQSPTHLIKTRGQQVTLRCSPISGHKSVSWYQQVLGQGPQFIFQYYEKEERGRGNFPDRFSARQFPNYSSELNVNALLLGDSALYLCASSPRRRQDTQYFGPGTRLTVL.

The chain joins TRBV7-6 to TRBJ1-2, with 7 bases matching TRBD1. The CDR3 is made up of 15 amino acids. J gave up 7 bases and V 5 bases, and 13 bases lay outside the gene matches. CDR1 is SGHVS and CDR2 is FNYEAQ in the germline V gene. The CDR3 DNA follows: TGTGCCAGCAGCCATCTAGAGTCAGGGGGTGGTGGCTACACCTTC. Its protein is CASSHLESGGGGYTF.

The gene calls are TRBV7-9 and TRBJ1-6; 8 bases map to TRBD1. The CDR3 length is 14 residues. V was pared by 5 bases and J by 10 bases, with 7 bases of the junction left unmatched. Germline CDR1 SEHNR, CDR2 FQNEAQ (reference sequence). The CDR3 loop is CASSPQTGVSPLHF. The CDR3 DNA sequence: TGTGCCAGCAGCCCTCAGACAGGGGTATCACCCCTCCACTTT.

The chain links TRBV11-2 to TRBJ1-4, with a tentative D call TRBD1 (5 bases). This CDR3 comprises 16 residues. V lost 7 bases, J lost 11 bases, and 26 bases lay in between. Germline CDR1 reads SGHAT; CDR2 reads FQNNGV. The CDR3 spells CASTVDGATRTSKLFF. Written as DNA, the CDR3 is TGTGCCAGCACCGTAGATGGGGCAACAAGGACCTCCAAACTGTTTTTT.

This clone was detected only once. The chain couples TRBV9 to TRBJ2-6; D may be TRBD1 or TRBD2 (5 bases each). The CDR3 length is 16 residues. Germline CDR1 and CDR2: SGDLS and YYNGEE. The ends were cut back, 3 bases at V and 0 bases at J, with 10 bases in the middle. Written as DNA, the CDR3 is TGTGCCAGCAGCGGGGGACGGCTCTCTGGGGCCAACGTCCTGACTTTC. Protein: CASSGGRLSGANVLTF. Full variable domain (outside the CDR3, taken from reference TRBV9 and TRBJ2-6): DSGVTQTPKHLITATGQRVTLRCSPRSGDLSVYWYQQSLDQGLQFLIQYYNGEERAKGNILERFSAQQFPDLHSELNLSSLELGDSALYFCASSGGRLSGANVLTFGAGSRLTVL.

The chain recombines TRBV2 with TRBJ1-6; D gene ambiguous. Germline CDR1 and CDR2: SNHLY and FYNNEI. Trimming shortened V by 9 bases and J by 5 bases, and 17 bases separated the two germline ends. CDR3 length: 15 amino acids. As DNA, the CDR3 is TGTGCCAGGGCCTCGGACCCAATACATAATTCACCCCTCCACTTT. It specifies CARASDPIHNSPLHF. Supplemented by reference TRBV2 and TRBJ1-6, the full variable domain reads EPEVTQTPSHQVTQMGQEVILRCVPISNHLYFYWYRQILGQKVEFLVSFYNNEISEKSEIFDDQFSVERPDGSNFTLKIRSTKLEDSAMYFCARASDPIHNSPLHFGNGTRLTVT.

This rearrangement joins TRBV11-1 to TRBJ2-7; 10 positions match TRBD2. Germline trimming cut 6 bases from V and 5 bases from J; bases unmatched to any gene: 7. From germline, CDR1 is SGHAT and CDR2 FQDESV (reference sequence). The CDR3 loop spans 14 amino acids. In DNA, the CDR3 is TGTGCCAGCAGTCGGACTAGCGGTTTCAACGAGCAGTACTTC. Protein sequence: CASSRTSGFNEQYF.

The genes are TRBV19 and TRBJ1-5; unclear D gene. The CDR3 runs to 16 residues. Germline V CDR1 and CDR2: LNHDA, SQIVND (reference sequence). V dropped 1 base and J dropped 6 bases, with 16 bases sitting between them. DNA for the CDR3: TGTGCCAGTAGTATAGGACGCCCCTGGTGGGTTCAGCCCCAGCATTTT. Its protein product is CASSIGRPWWVQPQHF.

The chain has TRBV3-1 (or the pseudogene TRBV3-2) and TRBJ2-3, with 9 bases lining up with TRBD2. Germline V gives CDR1 LGHDT, CDR2 YNNKEL (reference sequence). V shed 4 bases and J 3 bases; nucleotides not matched to a gene: 8. This CDR3 region has 16 residues. The CDR3 here is CASSLFAGGSTDTQYF. CDR3 DNA: TGTGCCAGCAGCCTATTTGCGGGGGGGAGTACAGATACGCAGTATTTT.

A note on this clone: In the same sample, other DNA sequences code for this CDR3. V gene TRBV5-8 combines with J gene TRBJ2-5; tentative D call: TRBD2 (5 bases). Germline assignment: CDR1 SGHTS and CDR2 YDEGEE. CDR3 length: 13 amino acids. Trimming took 0 bases from V and 5 from J, leaving 8 bases between them. The CDR3 DNA follows: TGTGCCAGCAGCTTGGAGGGCGGGGAGACCCAGTACTTC. Its translation: CASSLEGGETQYF.

The genes are TRBV4-1 and TRBJ2-3; 7 bases agree with TRBD1. This CDR3 contains 14 residues. The V segment lost 2 bases and the J segment 6 bases; nucleotides outside the gene matches: 5. The germline gives CDR1 MGHRA, CDR2 YSYEKL. The CDR3, as DNA: TGCGCCAGCAGCCAACTAGGGGGCTTGGATACGCAGTATTTT. Translation: CASSQLGGLDTQYF.

The genes are TRBV2 and TRBJ1-4, with 10 bases identical to TRBD1. CDR1 SNHLY and CDR2 FYNNEI come from the germline V gene. The junction had 3 bases not matched to a gene; V was cut back by 7 bases and J by 7 bases. The CDR3 sequence is 13 residues long. The CDR3, as DNA: TGTGCCAGCAACCGGGACAGGGGTGAAAAACTGTTTTTT. It encodes CASNRDRGEKLFF.

This clone is a singleton in its sample. The chain combines TRBV29-1 with TRBJ1-1, with D unresolved. Per the germline V gene, CDR1 is SQVTM and CDR2 is ANQGSEA. The CDR3 contains 11 residues. Between the trimmed V and J ends, which lost 5 bases and 9 bases, there was a span of 13 bases. The CDR3 coding sequence is TGCAGCGTTATGATGGCAGCTAAAGCTTTCTTT. Protein sequence: CSVMMAAKAFF.

This clone was seen only once. V is TRBV3-1 (or the pseudogene TRBV3-2) and J is TRBJ1-4; D is undetermined. With 3 bases removed from V and 12 bases from J, the gap between germline ends came to 20 bases. CDR1 is LGHDT and CDR2 is YNNKEL in the germline V gene (reference sequence). CDR3 size: 15 residues. DNA of the CDR3: TGTGCCAGCAGCCAGGCCCCCGGGCCACCTAAGGAACTGTTTTTT. The encoded protein is CASSQAPGPPKELFF.

In regard to this clone: Other DNA sequences from this sample encode an identical CDR3 as well. V is TRBV7-2 and J is TRBJ1-5; D unresolved. In germline, CDR1 is SGHTA, CDR2 FQGNSA. Trimming cost V 3 bases and J 5 bases, with 5 bases left between them. CDR3 length: 12 amino acids. Here the CDR3 reads CASSFGDQPQHF. The CDR3 DNA is TGTGCCAGCAGCTTTGGGGATCAGCCCCAGCATTTT.

The rearrangement joins TRBV7-8 to TRBJ1-1; weak D call: TRBD1 (5 bases). The CDR3 totals 13 residues. The germline CDR1 and CDR2 sequences are SGHVS and FQNEAQ. The V end was cut by 5 bases, the J end by 2 bases, with 9 bases between. The CDR3, as DNA: TGTGCCAGCAGCGCCGACAGTAACACTGAAGCTTTCTTT. This codes for CASSADSNTEAFF.

The chain employs TRBV18 and TRBJ1-1; possibly TRBD1 for D (6 bases). V was pared by 3 bases and J by 4 bases, with 21 bases between. Germline lookup yields CDR1 KGHSH and CDR2 LQKENI. The CDR3 consists of 17 residues. The CDR3 region is CASSPERSGHPLTEAFF. As DNA, the CDR3 is TGTGCCAGCTCACCTGAAAGATCGGGACACCCTCTCACTGAAGCTTTCTTT.

J is TRBJ2-1 and V is TRBV3-1 (or the pseudogene TRBV3-2); 8 positions agree with TRBD1. The trim removed 2 bases at V and 12 bases at J, leaving 6 bases unmatched. This CDR3 is built from 13 residues. CDR1 and CDR2 (germline): LGHDT, YNNKEL (reference sequence). The chain's CDR3 is CASSQTRTGRQFF. The CDR3 DNA reads TGTGCCAGCAGCCAAACCCGGACAGGGAGGCAGTTCTTC.

V is TRBV13 and J is TRBJ2-5; 7 bases are shared with TRBD1. J lost 1 base, V lost 4 bases, and 12 bases had no gene match. Germline CDR1 is PRHDT and CDR2 is FYEKMQ (reference sequence). This CDR3 spans 17 amino acids. The CDR3 bases are TGTGCCAGCAGCTCGGCCAAAAGACAGGGAACCCAAGAGACCCAGTACTTC. Amino acids: CASSSAKRQGTQETQYF.

A single count supports this clone. The chain uses TRBV29-1 and TRBJ1-1, with D unresolved. The V gene's germline CDR1 is SQVTM and CDR2 ANQGSEA. This CDR3 is 14 amino acids long. The V gene lost 8 bases and the J gene lost 0 bases, with 16 bases spanning the gap. CDR3 loop: CSTNVGSMNTEAFF. As DNA, the CDR3 is TGCAGCACAAACGTAGGTTCCATGAACACTGAAGCTTTCTTT. Looking up the rest from reference TRBV29-1 and TRBJ1-1 gives the full variable domain: SAVISQKPSRDICQRGTSLTIQCQVDSQVTMMFWYRQQPGQSLTLIATANQGSEATYESGFVIDKFPISRPNLTFSTLTVSNMSPEDSSIYLCSTNVGSMNTEAFFGQGTRLTVV.

This chain joins TRBV7-9 and TRBJ1-1, with D tentatively TRBD1 (5 bases). The V and J ends lost 1 base and 7 bases respectively, with 10 bases between them. Per the germline V gene, CDR1 is SEHNR and CDR2 is FQNEAQ (reference sequence). The CDR3 spans 13 residues. CDR3 DNA sequence: TGTGCCAGCAGCTTAGAGGGCGGGGGTGAAGCTTTCTTT. It encodes CASSLEGGGEAFF.

Here the CDR3 DNA reads TGTGCCAGCTCACCAACGGCTAGCCCGTACCAAGAGACCCAGTACTTC. It specifies CASSPTASPYQETQYF. This sequence joins TRBV18 and TRBJ2-5; D perhaps matches TRBD2 (5 bases). The V end was cut by 2 bases, the J end by 0 bases, with 13 bases between. This CDR3 contains 16 residues. Germline values: CDR1 KGHSH, CDR2 LQKENI.

The chain links TRBV3-1 (or the pseudogene TRBV3-2) to TRBJ1-2, with D possibly being TRBD1 (5 bases). Germline V CDR1 and CDR2: LGHDT, YNNKEL (reference sequence). This CDR3 spans 13 amino acids. Trimming shortened V by 1 base and J by 8 bases, and 11 bases separated the two germline ends. The CDR3 DNA reads TGTGCCAGCAGCCAAGCTGGGGGAAGAGGCTACACCTTC. The encoded protein is CASSQAGGRGYTF.

The chain links TRBV1 to TRBJ2-5. TRBV1 is designated a pseudogene. The CDR3 extends over 15 amino acids. CDR3 amino acids: CTSSQGRRTQETQYF. The DNA for the CDR3 is TGCACCAGCAGCCAAGGAAGAAGAACCCAAGAGACCCAGTACTTC.